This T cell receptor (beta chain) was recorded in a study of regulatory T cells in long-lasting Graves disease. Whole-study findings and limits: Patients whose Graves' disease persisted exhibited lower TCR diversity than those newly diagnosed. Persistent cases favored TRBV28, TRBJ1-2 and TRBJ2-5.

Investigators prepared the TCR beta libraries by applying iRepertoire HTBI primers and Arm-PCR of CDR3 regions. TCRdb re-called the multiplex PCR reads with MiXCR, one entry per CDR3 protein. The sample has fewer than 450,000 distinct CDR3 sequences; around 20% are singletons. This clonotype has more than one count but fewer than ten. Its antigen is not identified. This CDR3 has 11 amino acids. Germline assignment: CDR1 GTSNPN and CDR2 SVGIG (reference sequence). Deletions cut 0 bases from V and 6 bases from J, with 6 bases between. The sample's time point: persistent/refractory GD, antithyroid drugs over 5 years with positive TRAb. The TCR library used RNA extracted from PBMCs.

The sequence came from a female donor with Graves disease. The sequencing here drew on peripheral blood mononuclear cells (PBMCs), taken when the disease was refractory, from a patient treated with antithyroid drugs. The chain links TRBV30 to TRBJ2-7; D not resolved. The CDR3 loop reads CAWSVGCEQYF. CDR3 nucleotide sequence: TGTGCCTGGAGTGTGGGCTGCGAGCAGTACTTC. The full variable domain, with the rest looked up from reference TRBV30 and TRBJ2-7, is SQTIHQWPATLVQPVGSPLSLECTVEGTSNPNLYWYRQAAGRGLQLLFYSVGIGQISSEVPQNLSASRPQDRQFILSSKKLLLSDSGFYLCAWSVGCEQYFGPGTRLTVT.